Listed here are 32 T cell receptor beta chains from one sample, sequenced in a study of control samples from healthy donors and cancer patients. Data came from immunoSEQ multiplex PCR; TCRdb stores just in-frame clones and leaves some out. The sample comprises some 140,000 clones, approximately 94% of which are singletons, and approximately 5.5% rests with the top ten. Sequenced input: blood. These receptors all stem from a man in his forties in good health.

The chain recombines TRBV24-1 with TRBJ2-7; D may be TRBD1 or TRBD2 (6 bases each). Trimming removed 0 bases from V and 0 bases from J, with 17 bases in between. From germline, CDR1 is KGHDR and CDR2 SFDVKD. This CDR3 region has 18 residues. The DNA of the CDR3 is TGTGCCACCAGTGATTTGCTCAGACGGGGGCCCTACTCCTACGAGCAGTACTTC. Translating gives CATSDLLRRGPYSYEQYF.

The chain joins TRBV10-3 to TRBJ1-5; D may be TRBD1 (6 bases). The CDR3 totals 15 residues. The germline V and J ends were trimmed by 0 bases and 4 bases, with 10 bases remaining between them. Germline V lookup: CDR1 ENHRY, CDR2 SYGVKD. The CDR3 here is CAISESGGRNQPQHF. The CDR3 DNA reads as TGTGCCATCAGTGAGTCGGGGGGGCGGAATCAGCCCCAGCATTTT.

The J gene is TRBJ2-2, the V gene TRBV30, with a tentative D call TRBD2 (5 bases). Per germline, CDR1 GTSNPN and CDR2 SVGIG (reference sequence). Trimming shortened V by 0 bases and J by 5 bases, and 7 bases separated the two germline ends. The length of the CDR3 is 13 residues. The CDR3 is CAWSVRGTGELFF. CDR3 in DNA: TGTGCCTGGAGTGTACGGGGAACCGGGGAGCTGTTTTTT.

The chain couples TRBV7-9 to TRBJ1-4, with a weak D call TRBD1 (6 bases). V lost 1 base to trimming and J lost 7 bases, with 7 bases between them. This CDR3 is built from 13 residues. The germline V gene encodes CDR1 SEHNR and CDR2 FQNEAQ (reference sequence). The CDR3 DNA reads as TGTGCCAGCAGCTTAGACAGGGCTGAAAAACTGTTTTTT. Amino acid sequence: CASSLDRAEKLFF.

This sequence joins TRBV9 and TRBJ2-3; D uncertain. With 1 base removed from V and 0 bases from J, the gap between germline ends came to 6 bases. This CDR3 contains 14 residues. The germline CDR1 and CDR2 sequences are SGDLS and YYNGEE. CDR3 in amino acids: CASSVPPSTDTQYF. The CDR3 DNA sequence: TGTGCCAGCAGCGTACCCCCTAGCACAGATACGCAGTATTTT.

This chain links TRBV5-4 with TRBJ1-1; possibly TRBD1 for D (6 bases). The germline V gene has CDR1 SGHNT and CDR2 YYREEE (reference sequence). Trimming shortened V by 2 bases and J by 6 bases, and 14 bases separated the two germline ends. This CDR3 has 14 amino acids. The CDR3 here is CASSFEGGRAEAFF. The CDR3 region has the DNA TGTGCCAGCAGCTTTGAGGGGGGGCGGGCTGAAGCTTTCTTT.

This clone was counted once. This sequence joins TRBV19 and TRBJ1-2, with 8 bases that match TRBD1. The germline V gene has CDR1 LNHDA and CDR2 SQIVND (reference sequence). The length of the CDR3 is 11 residues. Trimming cost V 7 bases and J 7 bases; bases outside gene matches: 2. In DNA, the CDR3 is TGTGCCAGTACAGGGGGCGTTGGCTACACCTTC. Protein sequence: CASTGGVGYTF.

The DNA for the CDR3 is TGCGCCAGCAGCTTGCAGGGGGGCCCGAACACTGAAGCTTTCTTT. It translates to CASSLQGGPNTEAFF. The chain uses TRBV5-1 and TRBJ1-1; 7 bases are shared with TRBD1. The ends lost 1 base at V and 1 base at J; junction bases unmatched: 4. The CDR3 length is 15 residues. The germline CDR1 and CDR2 sequences are SGHRS and YFSETQ.

This clone was found once. The chain recombines TRBV5-1 with TRBJ2-1; D is undetermined. The CDR3 is 14 amino acids. Germline values: CDR1 SGHRS, CDR2 YFSETQ. Between the trimmed V and J ends, which lost 5 bases and 0 bases, there was a span of 9 bases. The CDR3 spells CASRATTSYNEQFF. CDR3 sequence (DNA): TGCGCCAGCAGGGCGACAACCTCCTACAATGAGCAGTTCTTC.

V gene TRBV6-5 combines with J gene TRBJ1-5; D is uncertain. The CDR3 spans 16 residues. With 2 bases removed from V and 0 bases from J, the gap between germline ends came to 11 bases. CDR1 and CDR2 (germline): MNHEY, SVGAGI. As DNA, the CDR3 is TGTGCCAGCAGTTACAAGGCAGGAAATAGCAATCAGCCCCAGCATTTT. Translation gives CASSYKAGNSNQPQHF.

The rearrangement uses TRBV10-1 and TRBJ2-3; the D gene is possibly TRBD1 (6 bases). This CDR3 has 17 amino acids. Germline V gene sequence: CDR1 WNHNN, CDR2 SYGVQD (reference sequence). V was cut by 6 bases and J by 3 bases, with 22 bases left in between. The CDR3 DNA reads as TGCGCCAGCAGCCTCGGGACATCCGAAGGGTGGACAGATACGCAGTATTTT. Its protein product is CASSLGTSEGWTDTQYF.

The chain couples TRBV28 to TRBJ1-2, with TRBD1 identical over 8 bases. Germline trimming cut 6 bases from V and 7 bases from J; bases unmatched to any gene: 10. CDR3 length equals 14 residues. Germline V lookup: CDR1 MDHEN, CDR2 SYDVKM. CDR3 residues: CASRMQGAIGGYTF. The CDR3 coding sequence is TGTGCCAGCAGGATGCAGGGGGCTATTGGTGGCTACACCTTC.

The rearrangement links TRBV6-1 to TRBJ2-1; no reliable D call. CDR1 and CDR2 (germline): MNHNS, SASEGT. The V gene lost 2 bases and the J gene lost 6 bases, with 11 bases spanning the gap. There are 14 residues in the CDR3. The CDR3 region is CASSEYVASNEQFF. CDR3 nucleotide sequence: TGTGCCAGCAGTGAATACGTCGCTTCCAATGAGCAGTTCTTC.

This clone occurred once. This chain uses TRBV27 with TRBJ1-1; tentative D call: TRBD1 (6 bases). V was cut by 5 bases and J by 5 bases, with 15 bases left in between. The CDR3 contains 14 residues. From germline, CDR1 is MNHEY and CDR2 SMNVEV (reference sequence). The CDR3 spells CASSIRTGITEAFF. Written as DNA, the CDR3 is TGTGCCAGCAGTATTCGAACAGGGATTACTGAAGCTTTCTTT.

This chain uses TRBV28 with TRBJ1-5, with TRBD1 matching 7 bases. Germline trimming cut 2 bases from V and 6 bases from J; bases unmatched to any gene: 7. CDR3 length: 15 residues. Per germline, CDR1 MDHEN and CDR2 SYDVKM. CDR3 sequence: CASSLARGGTQPQHF. The CDR3 DNA is TGTGCCAGCAGTTTAGCCAGGGGGGGGACTCAGCCCCAGCATTTT.

The chain has TRBV6-5 and TRBJ1-1, with D possibly TRBD1 on 6 matching bases. V was clipped by 4 bases and J by 3 bases, with 9 bases between them. This CDR3 region has 13 residues. Germline CDR1 reads MNHEY; CDR2 reads SVGAGI. CDR3 nucleotide sequence: TGTGCCAGCAGTTTAAACAGGGACACTGAAGCTTTCTTT. This codes for CASSLNRDTEAFF.

V gene TRBV6-5 combines with J gene TRBJ1-5; D is unresolved. Trimming cost V 5 bases and J 6 bases, with 14 bases left between them. The CDR3 has 14 residues. Germline CDR1 MNHEY, CDR2 SVGAGI. The CDR3: CASSPVGAGQPQHF. The CDR3 nucleotides are TGTGCCAGCAGTCCGGTTGGAGCGGGTCAGCCCCAGCATTTT.

The table lists this clone with a count of one. The chain joins TRBV12-2 to TRBJ2-2; no DNA check was done on the table's D call, TRBD1. TRBV12-2 is classified as a pseudogene. This CDR3 has 17 residues. This CDR3 is CASRPPRGIANTGELFF. DNA of the CDR3: TGTGCAAGTCGCCCACCCAGGGGAATTGCGAACACCGGGGAGCTGTTTTTT.

J is TRBJ1-3 and V is TRBV7-2; D gene ambiguous. Trimming took off 5 bases at V and 0 bases at J, with 11 bases between the two ends. This CDR3 is 15 amino acids long. The germline V gene has CDR1 SGHTA and CDR2 FQGNSA. CDR3 amino acids: CASSPRVSSGNTIYF. DNA of the CDR3: TGTGCCAGCAGCCCCCGGGTCAGCTCTGGAAACACCATATATTTT.

The chain couples TRBV4-1 to TRBJ2-7; TRBD1 matches 9 bases. The trim removed 4 bases at V and 3 bases at J, leaving 4 bases unmatched. The germline gives CDR1 MGHRA, CDR2 YSYEKL. CDR3 length: 14 residues. CDR3 amino acids: CASSLRDRDYEQYF. CDR3 DNA: TGCGCCAGCAGCCTCCGGGACAGGGACTACGAGCAGTACTTC.

This rearrangement joins TRBV5-4 to TRBJ2-3; 10 bases are a match to TRBD1. Germline values: CDR1 SGHNT, CDR2 YYREEE (reference sequence). V was pared by 4 bases and J by 2 bases, with 7 bases of the junction left unmatched. The CDR3 consists of 16 residues. This CDR3 reads CASSRPGQGFTDTQYF. CDR3 DNA sequence: TGTGCCAGCAGCCGACCGGGACAGGGGTTCACAGATACGCAGTATTTT.

The chain uses TRBV6-5 and TRBJ1-2; D is unresolved. Germline loops: CDR1 MNHEY, CDR2 SVGAGI. The ends were cut back, 2 bases at V and 4 bases at J, with 11 bases in the middle. The CDR3 totals 14 residues. The DNA of the CDR3 is TGTGCCAGCAGTTACACACAGCCTTCCTATGGCTACACCTTC. This sequence encodes CASSYTQPSYGYTF.

V usage is TRBV6-5 and J usage is TRBJ1-5; D may be TRBD1 (6 bases). Germline V gene sequence: CDR1 MNHEY, CDR2 SVGAGI. The length of the CDR3 is 13 residues. Trimming removed 2 bases at V and 4 bases at J, with 6 bases between. The CDR3 spells CASSYDRNQPQHF. The CDR3 DNA sequence: TGTGCCAGCAGTTACGACAGGAATCAGCCCCAGCATTTT.

The chain is built from TRBV9 and TRBJ2-2; D remains unclear. CDR1 and CDR2 from the germline V gene are SGDLS and YYNGEE. CDR3 size: 17 residues. V was shortened by 3 bases and J by 1 base, with 16 bases between the two germline ends. In DNA, the CDR3 is TGTGCCAGCAGCGCCGGGTCTCCCGGATGGAACACCGGGGAGCTGTTTTTT. As protein: CASSAGSPGWNTGELFF.

The chain combines TRBV6-6 with TRBJ1-5, with D unresolved. V lost 8 bases to trimming and J lost 4 bases, with 12 bases between them. The CDR3 sequence is 13 residues long. In germline, CDR1 is MNHNY, CDR2 SVGAGI (reference sequence). CDR3 bases: TGTGCCAGCGGAAGTGGGCGGAATCAGCCCCAGCATTTT. Protein product: CASGSGRNQPQHF.

V gene TRBV7-2 combines with J gene TRBJ1-2; D possibly corresponds to TRBD1 (6 bases). Per the germline V gene, CDR1 is SGHTA and CDR2 is FQGNSA. The CDR3 length is 13 residues. Trimming left V 5 bases short and J 3 bases short, with 10 bases between. CDR3 in DNA: TGTGCCAGCAGCCGAGGACAGCACTATGGCTACACCTTC. Translating it yields CASSRGQHYGYTF.

This sequence joins TRBV5-4 and TRBJ2-3; TRBD2 is a possible D gene (6 bases). CDR1 and CDR2 from the germline V gene are SGHNT and YYREEE (reference sequence). The CDR3 consists of 17 residues. The ends were cut back, 2 bases at V and 0 bases at J, with 16 bases in the middle. The CDR3 bases are TGTGCCAGCAGCTTCGTGGGGGGACGAACGAGCACAGATACGCAGTATTTT. Amino acid sequence: CASSFVGGRTSTDTQYF.

V usage is TRBV11-2 and J usage is TRBJ2-3; a weak D match, TRBD2 (6 bases). Deletions cut 10 bases from V and 2 bases from J, with 13 bases between. CDR1 SGHAT and CDR2 FQNNGV come from the germline V gene. This CDR3 spans 13 amino acids. The CDR3 nucleotides are TGTGCCACAGGAGGGACCTCCACAGATACGCAGTATTTT. Translating it yields CATGGTSTDTQYF.

This rearrangement joins TRBV5-6 to TRBJ1-6, with D unclear. V was clipped by 0 bases and J by 7 bases, with 8 bases between them. The length of the CDR3 is 14 residues. Germline V gene data show CDR1 as SGHDT and CDR2 as YYEEEE. CDR3: CASSLGRINSPLHF. CDR3 sequence (DNA): TGTGCCAGCAGCTTGGGACGGATAAATTCACCCCTCCACTTT.

This rearrangement joins TRBV19 to TRBJ2-2; a possible D gene is TRBD1 (6 bases). V lost 3 bases and J lost 4, with 15 bases in between. Per the germline V gene, CDR1 is LNHDA and CDR2 is SQIVND (reference sequence). The CDR3 consists of 16 residues. The CDR3 is CASSIGHGTLTGELFF. CDR3 DNA sequence: TGTGCCAGTAGTATTGGACATGGGACACTCACCGGGGAGCTGTTTTTT.

The rearrangement uses TRBV4-3 and TRBJ1-2, with a tentative D call TRBD1 (6 bases). The CDR3 runs 14 residues. The V gene's germline CDR1 is LGHNA and CDR2 YSLEER. V shed 0 bases and J shed 9 bases, with 14 bases lying between them. DNA for the CDR3: TGCGCCAGCAGCCAAGATCTCGGCCAGGGGAGCTACACCTTC. Translated, it gives CASSQDLGQGSYTF.

The chain combines TRBV19 with TRBJ1-3; the D is unclear. Trimming pared 9 bases from V and 0 bases from J, leaving 18 bases between. Germline V gives CDR1 LNHDA, CDR2 SQIVND (reference sequence). The CDR3 contains 16 residues. The CDR3 is CASLKTAALSGNTIYF. The CDR3 region has the DNA TGTGCCAGCCTAAAAACAGCGGCGCTCTCTGGAAACACCATATATTTT. The complete variable domain, with remaining parts taken from reference TRBV19 and TRBJ1-3, reads DGGITQSPKYLFRKEGQNVTLSCEQNLNHDAMYWYRQDPGQGLRLIYYSQIVNDFQKGDIAEGYSVSREKKESFPLTVTSAQKNPTAFYLCASLKTAALSGNTIYFGEGSWLTVV.